This TCR beta chain was retrieved from a study of long-term antiretroviral therapy in people with HIV. A v3.0 immunoSEQ assay was performed at survey level. Sequencing was performed with immunoSEQ multiplex PCR; in TCRdb, only in-frame clones are kept and a portion is missing. The sample lists some 30,000 clones, roughly 87% seen once, with 0.9% to 1.2% in the top ten. Germline-derived CDR1 and CDR2 are MDHEN and SYDVKM. V lost 5 bases to trimming and J lost 6 bases; unmatched junction nucleotides: 14. This CDR3 spans 16 amino acids. This receptor was obtained from a man between 45 and 60 years old with HIV. This chain connects TRBV28 to TRBJ2-7; 9 nucleotides agree with TRBD1. The source was unsorted PBMCs, collected 2 years after starting antiretroviral therapy. The CDR3, as DNA: TGTGCCAGCAGTGCCACAGGGGGCGGGTTACTTTTCGAGCAGTACTTC. This codes for CASSATGGGLLFEQYF. Based on the CDR3 plus reference TRBV28 and TRBJ2-7, the full variable domain is DVKVTQSSRYLVKRTGEKVFLECVQDMDHENMFWYRQDPGLGLRLIYFSYDVKMKEKGDIPEGYSVSREKKERFSLILESASTNQTSMYLCASSATGGGLLFEQYFGPGTRLTVT.